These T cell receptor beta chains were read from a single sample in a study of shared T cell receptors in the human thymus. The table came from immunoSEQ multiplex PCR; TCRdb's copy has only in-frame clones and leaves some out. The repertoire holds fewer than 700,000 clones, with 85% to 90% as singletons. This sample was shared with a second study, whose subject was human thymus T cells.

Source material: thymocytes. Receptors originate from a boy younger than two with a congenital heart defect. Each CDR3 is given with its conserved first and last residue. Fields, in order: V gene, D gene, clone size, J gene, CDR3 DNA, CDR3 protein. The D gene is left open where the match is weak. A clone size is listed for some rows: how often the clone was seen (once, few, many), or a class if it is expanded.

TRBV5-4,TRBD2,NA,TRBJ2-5,TGTGCCAGCAGCTTGGTAGAGGGGACTAGCGGGAGGGCCAAAGAGACCCAGTACTTC,CASSLVEGTSGRAKETQYF
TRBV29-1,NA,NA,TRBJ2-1,TGCAGCGTAGAGTTCCCCGAGCAGTTCTTC,CSVEFPEQFF
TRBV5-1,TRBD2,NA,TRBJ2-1,TGCGCCAGCAGCTTGGAGGGACTAGCGGGAAGGTGGGGCAATGAGCAGTTCTTC,CASSLEGLAGRWGNEQFF
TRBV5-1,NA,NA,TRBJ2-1,TGCGCCAGCAGCTTGGACGGGAGCTCCTACAATGAGCAGTTCTTC,CASSLDGSSYNEQFF
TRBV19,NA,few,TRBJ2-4,TGTGCCAGTAGCCTCTACCTAGGAAAAAACATTCAGTACTTC,CASSLYLGKNIQYF
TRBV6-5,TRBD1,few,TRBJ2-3,TGTGCCAGCAGCCTCCGGGACAGGGGCCCAGATACGCAGTATTTT,CASSLRDRGPDTQYF
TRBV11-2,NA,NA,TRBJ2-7,TGTGCCAGCAGCTTAGTAGTGAGAGTTTGGCAGTACTTC,CASSLVVRVWQYF
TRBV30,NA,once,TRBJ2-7,TGTGCCTGGAGTGCGGGTCAAACTTCAGAGCAGTACTTC,CAWSAGQTSEQYF
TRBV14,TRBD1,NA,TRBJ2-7,TGTGCCAGCAGCCCTCGCCGGACAGGGGGCGGGTACGAGCAGTACTTC,CASSPRRTGGGYEQYF
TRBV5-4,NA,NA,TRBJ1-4,TGTGCCAGCAGCCGGGACACCGACGAGGAAAAACTGTTTTTT,CASSRDTDEEKLFF
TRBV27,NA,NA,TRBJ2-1,TGTGCCAGCAGTTTCGGTAGCTCCTACAATGAGCAGTTCTTC,CASSFGSSYNEQFF
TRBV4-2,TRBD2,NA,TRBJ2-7,TGTGCCAGCAGCCAAGTGCGGCGGGAGCAACCCGAGCAGTACTTC,CASSQVRREQPEQYF
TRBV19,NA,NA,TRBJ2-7,TGTGCCAGTAGTCGTGCGGGGGCCAACGAGCAGTACTTC,CASSRAGANEQYF
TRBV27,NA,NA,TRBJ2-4,TGTGCCAGCAGTGCTGACGCCCCGGGGGTAGACAAAAACATTCAGTACTTC,CASSADAPGVDKNIQYF
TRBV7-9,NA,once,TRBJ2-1,TGTGCCAGCAGTAAAGGGGGAAGCTCCTACAATGAGCAGTTCTTC,CASSKGGSSYNEQFF
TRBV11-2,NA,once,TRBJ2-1,TGTGCCAGCAGGAACCCAGCGAGAGAGAATGAGCAGTTCTTC,CASRNPARENEQFF
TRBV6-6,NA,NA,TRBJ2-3,TGTGCCAGCAGTGGACTCGTCCCTGAGCAGTATTTT,CASSGLVPEQYF
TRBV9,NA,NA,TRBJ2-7,TGTGCCAGCAGCGTGGGTAGCCCATCCAATTACGAGCAGTACTTC,CASSVGSPSNYEQYF
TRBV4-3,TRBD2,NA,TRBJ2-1,TGCGCCAGCAGCCAAGGGGGACTAGCGGGAGAGGCACCGAGCTCCTACAATGAGCAGTTCTTC,CASSQGGLAGEAPSSYNEQFF
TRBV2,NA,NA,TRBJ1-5,TGTGCCAGCAGTGAAAGAGGGATTCAGCCCCAGCATTTT,CASSERGIQPQHF
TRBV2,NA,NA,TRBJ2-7,TGTGCCAGCAGTGAAAAGCAGGGCCAAGGCGGGATGGGCGCCTACGAGCAGTACTTC,CASSEKQGQGGMGAYEQYF
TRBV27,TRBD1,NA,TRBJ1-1,TGTGCCAGCAGTTTCACAGGGGGCGAGATAACTGAAGCTTTCTTT,CASSFTGGEITEAFF
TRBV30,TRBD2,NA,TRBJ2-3,TGTGCCTGGACATATCTGGGACTAGCGGGCACAAGACGGGCCACAGATACGCAGTATTTT,CAWTYLGLAGTRRATDTQYF
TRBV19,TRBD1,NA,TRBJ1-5,TGTGCCAGTAGTATAGGAGACAGGGGAAGTCAGCCCCAGCATTTT,CASSIGDRGSQPQHF
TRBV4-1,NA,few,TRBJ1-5,TGCGCCAGCAGCCTCGGGACTGAAAATCAGCCCCAGCATTTT,CASSLGTENQPQHF
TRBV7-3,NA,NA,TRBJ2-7,TGTGCCAGCAGCGCCCCACAGGCCCCCTTTACCTTAATCCCCTACGAGCAGTACTTC,CASSAPQAPFTLIPYEQYF
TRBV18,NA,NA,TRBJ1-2,TGTGCCAGCTCATTAACCCGGGAGGGGGTCTATGGCTACACCTTC,CASSLTREGVYGYTF
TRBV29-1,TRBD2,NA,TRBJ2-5,TGCAGCGTGGGGGGGAAGGTGGCAGAGACCCAGTACTTC,CSVGGKVAETQYF
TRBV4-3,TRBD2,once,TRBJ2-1,TGCGCCAGCAGCCAAGTCATACCTGGACTAGCGGGAGGGTATGAGCAGTTCTTC,CASSQVIPGLAGGYEQFF
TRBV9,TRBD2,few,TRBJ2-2,TGTGCCAGCAGCGTCTGGGGGGGGGACACCGGGGAGCTGTTTTTT,CASSVWGGDTGELFF
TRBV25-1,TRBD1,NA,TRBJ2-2,TGTGCCAGCAGTCCAAAGGGACAGGGGGAACTGTTTTTT,CASSPKGQGELFF
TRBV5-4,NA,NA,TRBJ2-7,TGTGCCAGCAGGATTGACGGGAGAGCCTACGAGCAGTACTTC,CASRIDGRAYEQYF
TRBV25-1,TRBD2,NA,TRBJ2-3,TGTGCCAGCAGATCGGTCGGGAGGGGACTGGATCTCACAGATACGCAGTATTTT,CASRSVGRGLDLTDTQYF
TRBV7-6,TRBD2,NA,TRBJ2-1,TGTGCCAGCAGCATAACTAGCGGTAATGAGCAGTTCTTC,CASSITSGNEQFF
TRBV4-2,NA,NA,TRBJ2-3,TGTGCCAGCAGCCCTAGCGACACAGATACGCAGTATTTT,CASSPSDTDTQYF
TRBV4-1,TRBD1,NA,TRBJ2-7,TGCGCCAGCAGCCATCGGGACAGCGAGCAGTACTTC,CASSHRDSEQYF
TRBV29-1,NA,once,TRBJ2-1,TGCAGCTCAGGGGCTATTTGGGATGAGCAGTTCTTC,CSSGAIWDEQFF
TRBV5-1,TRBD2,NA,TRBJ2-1,TGCGCCAGCAGCTCCTCAAACGGGACTAGCGGGAGAGGCTCCTACAATGAGCAGTTCTTC,CASSSSNGTSGRGSYNEQFF
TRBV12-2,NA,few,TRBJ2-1,TGTGCAAGTCGCCCCCAGACTAGCGGAGCCCACAATGAGCAGTTCTTC,CASRPQTSGAHNEQFF
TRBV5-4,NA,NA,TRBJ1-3,TGTGCCAGCAGCTCGGGTCATCTCTCTGGAAACACCATATATTTT,CASSSGHLSGNTIYF
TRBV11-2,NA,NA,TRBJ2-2,TGTGCCAGCAGCCGAAAGGCGGACACCGGGGAGCTGTTTTTT,CASSRKADTGELFF
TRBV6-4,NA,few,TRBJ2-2,TGTGCCAGCAGTGACGGTTCGGAGGGGGAGCTGTTTTTT,CASSDGSEGELFF
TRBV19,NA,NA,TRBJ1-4,TGTGCCAGTAGTTCCCGGGACAAGGCCCGGCGGAATGAAAAACTGTTTTTT,CASSSRDKARRNEKLFF
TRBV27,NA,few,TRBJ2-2,TGTGCCAGCAGTTTCCCCGGACTAGGGGAGCTGTTTTTT,CASSFPGLGELFF
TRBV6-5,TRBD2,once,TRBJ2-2,TGTGCCAGCAGTTACTCGGGAGGGGCGAACACCGGGGAGCTGTTTTTT,CASSYSGGANTGELFF
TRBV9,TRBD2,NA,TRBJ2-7,TGTGCCAGCAGCTCGGGAGGGAGCTCCTACGAGCAGTACTTC,CASSSGGSSYEQYF
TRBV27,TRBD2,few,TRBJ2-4,TGTGCCAGCAGCCGAAGCGGGAGGGCCGACATTCAGTACTTC,CASSRSGRADIQYF
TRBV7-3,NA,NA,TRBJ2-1,TGTGCCAGCAGCTTAACTATATTAGGACAGTCCTCTCGGCCGTCCTACAATGAGCAGTTCTTC,CASSLTILGQSSRPSYNEQFF
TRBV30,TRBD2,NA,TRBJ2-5,TGTGCCTGGAGAGATATGGCTAGCGGCAAAGAGACCCAGTACTTC,CAWRDMASGKETQYF